The rows below give T cell receptor beta chains drawn from one sample of a study of blood T cell repertoires in COVID-19. The repertoire was sequenced with immunoSEQ multiplex PCR; TCRdb's copy has only in-frame clones and lacks some. The sample lists about 300,000 clones, roughly 87% seen once, with under 6.5% in the top ten. The sample comprised PBMCs or T cells enriched from blood (not recorded which). All receptors come from a woman aged 25 to 39 who had recovered from COVID-19. Each CDR3 is given with its conserved first and last residue. The order of the fields is V gene, clone size, D gene, J gene, CDR3 DNA, CDR3 protein. The D gene is left open where the match is weak. Size values are once, few and many counts, or a class for expanded clones, and some rows have none.

V gene: TRBV6-5
clone size: -
D gene: -
J gene: TRBJ1-1
CDR3 DNA: TGTGCCAGCAGTCTGGACAGATGGATTGAAGCTTTCTTT
CDR3 protein: CASSLDRWIEAFF

V gene: TRBV7-2
clone size: once
D gene: TRBD1
J gene: TRBJ2-4
CDR3 DNA: TGTGCCAGCAGCTCACCGGGACAGGGTCAAAACATTCAGTACTTC
CDR3 protein: CASSSPGQGQNIQYF

V gene: TRBV12-3/TRBV12-4
clone size: -
D gene: TRBD1
J gene: TRBJ1-4
CDR3 DNA: TGTGCCAGCAGTTTCCTGACAGGGGAAAAACTGTTTTTT
CDR3 protein: CASSFLTGEKLFF

V gene: TRBV19
clone size: -
D gene: -
J gene: TRBJ1-6
CDR3 DNA: TGTGCCAGTAGTGCGACGGGGGGATCCTATAATTCACCCCTCCACTTT
CDR3 protein: CASSATGGSYNSPLHF

V gene: TRBV30
clone size: once
D gene: TRBD2
J gene: TRBJ2-7
CDR3 DNA: TGTGCCTGGCGGGGGGCCTACGAGCAGTACTTC
CDR3 protein: CAWRGAYEQYF

V gene: TRBV7-3
clone size: -
D gene: TRBD1
J gene: TRBJ1-2
CDR3 DNA: TGTGCCAGCAGCCCGGACAGGAGGGTGGGTGGCTACACCTTC
CDR3 protein: CASSPDRRVGGYTF

V gene: TRBV15
clone size: -
D gene: TRBD1
J gene: TRBJ2-7
CDR3 DNA: TGTGCCACCAGCAGAGTTACAGGGGTATACGAGCAGTACTTC
CDR3 protein: CATSRVTGVYEQYF

V gene: TRBV5-1
clone size: once
D gene: TRBD1
J gene: TRBJ1-4
CDR3 DNA: TGCGCCAGCAGCTTGTATGGGACAGGTCGGGTTAATGAAAAACTGTTTTTT
CDR3 protein: CASSLYGTGRVNEKLFF

V gene: TRBV12-3/TRBV12-4
clone size: once
D gene: -
J gene: TRBJ2-1
CDR3 DNA: TGTGCCAGCAGTTTAAATTCGGACAGCGAGCAGTTCTTC
CDR3 protein: CASSLNSDSEQFF

V gene: TRBV5-1
clone size: few
D gene: TRBD1
J gene: TRBJ1-1
CDR3 DNA: TGCGCCAGCAGCTTGGAAGGGACAGGGAACACTGAAGCTTTCTTT
CDR3 protein: CASSLEGTGNTEAFF

V gene: TRBV6-5
clone size: -
D gene: TRBD1
J gene: TRBJ1-1
CDR3 DNA: TGTGCCAGCGGAAGACAGGGTGGGAGTGAAGCTTTCTTT
CDR3 protein: CASGRQGGSEAFF

V gene: TRBV7-6
clone size: -
D gene: TRBD1
J gene: TRBJ1-1
CDR3 DNA: TGTGCCAGCAGCACGGGACAGATCACTGAAGCTTTCTTT
CDR3 protein: CASSTGQITEAFF

V gene: TRBV3-1/TRBV3-2
clone size: -
D gene: -
J gene: TRBJ1-1
CDR3 DNA: TGTGCCAGCAGCCTGGGAGGGGGCACTGAAGCTTTCTTT
CDR3 protein: CASSLGGGTEAFF

V gene: TRBV7-9
clone size: once
D gene: -
J gene: TRBJ1-3
CDR3 DNA: TGTGCCAGCAGCTTAGTCGGCGGCCACTCTGGAAACACCATATATTTT
CDR3 protein: CASSLVGGHSGNTIYF

V gene: TRBV9
clone size: -
D gene: -
J gene: TRBJ2-2
CDR3 DNA: TGTGCCAGCAGCGTAGCTGGAGGTGGCGGGGAGCTGTTTTTT
CDR3 protein: CASSVAGGGGELFF

V gene: TRBV30
clone size: -
D gene: -
J gene: TRBJ1-2
CDR3 DNA: TGTGCCTGGAGTGCTCGGGTGCTAATGGGCTACACCTTC
CDR3 protein: CAWSARVLMGYTF

V gene: TRBV6-1
clone size: -
D gene: TRBD1
J gene: TRBJ1-3
CDR3 DNA: TGTGCCAGCAGTGAAAGACAGGGGCTTTTAGGAAACACCATATATTTT
CDR3 protein: CASSERQGLLGNTIYF

V gene: TRBV30
clone size: -
D gene: TRBD1
J gene: TRBJ2-2
CDR3 DNA: TGTGCCTGCGGGACAGGGCTCACCGGGGAGCTGTTTTTT
CDR3 protein: CACGTGLTGELFF

V gene: TRBV5-1
clone size: few
D gene: TRBD1
J gene: TRBJ1-2
CDR3 DNA: TGCGCCAGCAGCTTGGCGGGACAGGGGTACTATGGCTACACCTTC
CDR3 protein: CASSLAGQGYYGYTF

V gene: TRBV27
clone size: -
D gene: -
J gene: TRBJ1-4
CDR3 DNA: TGTGCCAGCAGCTGGGGGCCCCCTGGAGAAAAACTGTTTTTT
CDR3 protein: CASSWGPPGEKLFF

V gene: TRBV2
clone size: -
D gene: TRBD1
J gene: TRBJ1-4
CDR3 DNA: TGTGCCAGCAAAAGACCGGGACAGGGGAATGAAAAACTGTTTTTT
CDR3 protein: CASKRPGQGNEKLFF

V gene: TRBV7-2
clone size: -
D gene: TRBD1
J gene: TRBJ1-2
CDR3 DNA: TGTGCCAGCAGCCCGGGAGGGGGCACGAATGGCTACACCTTC
CDR3 protein: CASSPGGGTNGYTF

V gene: TRBV5-4
clone size: -
D gene: TRBD1
J gene: TRBJ1-4
CDR3 DNA: TGTGCCAGCAGCTTTCGGACAGGGGGTGCTAATGAAAAACTGTTTTTT
CDR3 protein: CASSFRTGGANEKLFF

V gene: TRBV9
clone size: -
D gene: TRBD2
J gene: TRBJ2-1
CDR3 DNA: TGTGCCAGCAGCGTAGTAACTAGCGGAAAGAATGAGCAGTTCTTC
CDR3 protein: CASSVVTSGKNEQFF

V gene: TRBV4-1
clone size: -
D gene: TRBD1
J gene: TRBJ1-1
CDR3 DNA: TGCGCCAGCAGCCAAGCGGGACAGGGGAACACTGAAGCTTTCTTT
CDR3 protein: CASSQAGQGNTEAFF

V gene: TRBV5-6
clone size: -
D gene: -
J gene: TRBJ1-6
CDR3 DNA: TGTGCCAGCAGCTACGGGAATTCACCCCTCCACTTT
CDR3 protein: CASSYGNSPLHF

V gene: TRBV10-3
clone size: -
D gene: TRBD2
J gene: TRBJ2-7
CDR3 DNA: TGTGCCATCAGCCTAGCGGGGGGTACCTACGAGCAGTACTTC
CDR3 protein: CAISLAGGTYEQYF

V gene: TRBV19
clone size: -
D gene: -
J gene: TRBJ2-2
CDR3 DNA: TGTGCCATAAGCAGGGTGGCCGGGGAGCTGTTTTTT
CDR3 protein: CAISRVAGELFF

V gene: TRBV3-1/TRBV3-2
clone size: few
D gene: -
J gene: TRBJ2-2
CDR3 DNA: TGTGCCAGCAGCCAGGCCCGGGGGGGGGAGCTGTTTTTT
CDR3 protein: CASSQARGGELFF

V gene: TRBV6-5
clone size: -
D gene: -
J gene: TRBJ1-1
CDR3 DNA: TGTGCCAGCAGTTACGGGTTAGGGGTAGAGAACACTGAAGCTTTCTTT
CDR3 protein: CASSYGLGVENTEAFF

V gene: TRBV6-1
clone size: -
D gene: -
J gene: TRBJ1-1
CDR3 DNA: TGTGCCAGCAGTGAATACGGGACATGGGAACATGAAGCTTTCTTT
CDR3 protein: CASSEYGTWEHEAFF

V gene: TRBV6-5
clone size: -
D gene: TRBD1
J gene: TRBJ2-1
CDR3 DNA: TGTGCCAGCAGTTACGGGACAGGAGTGGAAAATGAGCAGTTCTTC
CDR3 protein: CASSYGTGVENEQFF

V gene: TRBV19
clone size: -
D gene: TRBD1
J gene: TRBJ1-1
CDR3 DNA: TGTGCCAGTAGCCTAACAGGGGGCACTGAAGCTTTCTTT
CDR3 protein: CASSLTGGTEAFF

V gene: TRBV30
clone size: -
D gene: -
J gene: TRBJ1-2
CDR3 DNA: TGTGCCCGCCAACCCGCGGGATTTTCCCTGCCCTATGGCTACACCTTC
CDR3 protein: CARQPAGFSLPYGYTF

V gene: TRBV11-2
clone size: -
D gene: -
J gene: TRBJ2-7
CDR3 DNA: TGTGCCAGCAGCCTCATTCGGGTCGACAGGAGTCACGAGCAGTACTTC
CDR3 protein: CASSLIRVDRSHEQYF

V gene: TRBV25-1
clone size: once
D gene: TRBD1
J gene: TRBJ2-5
CDR3 DNA: TGTGCCAGCGGGGGACAGGGGAGGCAGACCCAGTACTTC
CDR3 protein: CASGGQGRQTQYF

V gene: TRBV18
clone size: -
D gene: TRBD1
J gene: TRBJ1-4
CDR3 DNA: TGTGCCAGCTCACCACCGGGACAGCGTAATGAAAAACTGTTTTTT
CDR3 protein: CASSPPGQRNEKLFF

V gene: TRBV4-2
clone size: -
D gene: -
J gene: TRBJ1-5
CDR3 DNA: TGTGCCAGCAGCCAAGATTTCGGTCAGCCCCAGCATTTT
CDR3 protein: CASSQDFGQPQHF

V gene: TRBV2
clone size: -
D gene: -
J gene: TRBJ1-1
CDR3 DNA: TGTGCCAGCAGAGACCGGGGGGGTGGCACTGAAGCTTTCTTT
CDR3 protein: CASRDRGGGTEAFF

V gene: TRBV20-1
clone size: -
D gene: -
J gene: TRBJ1-1
CDR3 DNA: TGCAGTGCTAGTAACAGTAACACTGAAGCTTTCTTT
CDR3 protein: CSASNSNTEAFF